Here is one T cell receptor beta chain with its context. The data originate from a study of cytomegalovirus exposure and HLA in healthy donors. The CDR3 is made up of 16 amino acids. J gave up 7 bases and V 9 bases, and 14 bases lay outside the gene matches. CDR1 and CDR2 (germline): SGHNT, YYREEE (reference sequence). In the PCR, 60 Vbeta and 13 Jbeta primers were used. The assay was immunoSEQ multiplex PCR, and TCRdb's table has in-frame clones only and misses some. The table lists 110,000 to 150,000 clones, around three quarters of them singletons. This receptor was obtained from a woman between 18 and 29 years old in good health and CMV-seropositive. The sample taken for sequencing was PBMCs. The chain combines TRBV5-4 with TRBJ1-6; 9 bases are shared with TRBD1. CDR3 DNA sequence: TGTGCCATCGCGAGGGGGCCACAGGGGGCGAATTCACCCCTCCACTTT. As protein: CAIARGPQGANSPLHF.